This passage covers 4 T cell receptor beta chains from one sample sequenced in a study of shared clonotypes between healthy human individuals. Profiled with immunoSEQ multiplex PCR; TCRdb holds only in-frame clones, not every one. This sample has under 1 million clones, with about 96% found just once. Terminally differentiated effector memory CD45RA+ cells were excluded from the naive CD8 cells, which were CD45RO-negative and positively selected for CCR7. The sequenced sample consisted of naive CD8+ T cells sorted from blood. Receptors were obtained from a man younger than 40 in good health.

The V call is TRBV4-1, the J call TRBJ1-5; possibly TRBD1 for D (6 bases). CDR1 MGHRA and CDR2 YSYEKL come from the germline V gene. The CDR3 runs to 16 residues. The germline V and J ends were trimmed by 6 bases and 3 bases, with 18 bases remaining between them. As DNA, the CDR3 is TGCGCCAGCAGTCATCCACAGGGTTTTACCAATCAGCCCCAGCATTTT. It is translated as CASSHPQGFTNQPQHF.

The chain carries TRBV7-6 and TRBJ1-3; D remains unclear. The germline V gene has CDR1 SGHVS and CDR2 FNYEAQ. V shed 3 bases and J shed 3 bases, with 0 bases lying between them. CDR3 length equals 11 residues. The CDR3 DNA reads TGTGCCAGCAGCTTTGGAAACACCATATATTTT. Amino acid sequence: CASSFGNTIYF.

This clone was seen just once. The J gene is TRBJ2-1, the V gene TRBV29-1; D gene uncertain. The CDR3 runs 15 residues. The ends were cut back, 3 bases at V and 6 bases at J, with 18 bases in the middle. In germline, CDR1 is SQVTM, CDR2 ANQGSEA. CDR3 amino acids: CSVDLLLRRLNEQFF. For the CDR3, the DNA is TGCAGCGTTGATTTATTGCTTCGGCGGCTCAATGAGCAGTTCTTC.

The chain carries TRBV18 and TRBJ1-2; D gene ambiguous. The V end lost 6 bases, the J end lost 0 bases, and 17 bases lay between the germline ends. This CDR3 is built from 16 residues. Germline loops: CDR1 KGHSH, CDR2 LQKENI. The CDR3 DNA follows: TGTGCCAGCTCCCTAGTTAGGTTCGATTCTAACTATGGCTACACCTTC. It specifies CASSLVRFDSNYGYTF. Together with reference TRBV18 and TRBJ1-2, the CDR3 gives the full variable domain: NAGVMQNPRHLVRRRGQEARLRCSPMKGHSHVYWYRQLPEEGLKFMVYLQKENIIDESGMPKERFSAEFPKEGPSILRIQQVVRGDSAAYFCASSLVRFDSNYGYTFGSGTRLTVV.